This T cell receptor (beta chain) was sequenced for a study of blood T cells in healthy people across ages. Study-level points and caveats: Greater diversity and more naive CD4+ cells were seen in long-lived donors than in aged donors. Per million T cells, TCR beta diversity dropped roughly linearly as age increased.

A second PCR of 7 to 11 cycles used a sample-barcoded 5' primer and a J-beta primer mix. From the 5' RACE reads, TCRdb called clonotypes with MiXCR, one entry per CDR3 protein. The data contain hundreds of thousands of distinct CDR3 sequences, approximately 40% of them singletons. Donors were systemically healthy Caucasian individuals from Russia aged roughly 6 to 90 years. The junction had 13 bases not matched to a gene; V was cut back by 7 bases and J by 4 bases. Germline V CDR1 and CDR2: MNHEY, SMNVEV (reference sequence). The CDR3 contains 17 residues. In its sample, this clonotype was seen many times. Its antigen is unknown.

Sequencing input: blood. V is TRBV27 and J is TRBJ2-3, with TRBD2 matching over 11 bases. The sequence was obtained from a man older than 75 in good health. The CDR3 bases are TGTGCCAGCACAGGGCCCTTAGCGGGAGGGCCCTCAGATACGCAGTATTTT. This codes for CASTGPLAGGPSDTQYF.